Each of the 20 T cell receptor beta chains below was sequenced from the same sample in a study of OX40 agonist ivuxolimab in advanced cancers. The method was the immunoSEQ multiplex PCR assay. In its TCRdb copy, this immuneACCESS table keeps in-frame sequences only and misses some clones. Where compared with another copy, unresolved V genes explain less than half of these, and the others have no known cause. For this sample the table gives 20,000 to 30,000 clones, of which around four fifths were detected only once. Clones ranked in the top ten supply 1.4% to 1.5% of the sample. Sequences were derived from CD4+ or CD8+ T cells sorted from blood, sampled in a trial of the OX40 agonist ivuxolimab. All receptors come from an adult with an advanced solid tumor such as melanoma, head and neck, liver or kidney cancer.

The rearrangement links TRBV6-6 to TRBJ2-3; D may be TRBD1 (5 bases). V lost 6 bases and J lost 1, with 14 bases in between. The CDR3 is 15 amino acids. Germline loops: CDR1 MNHNY, CDR2 SVGAGI (reference sequence). For the CDR3, the DNA is TGTGCCAGCAGCCGGAAGGGGATGGGCACAGATACGCAGTATTTT. Amino acid sequence: CASSRKGMGTDTQYF.

The V call is TRBV28, the J call TRBJ1-2; weak D call: TRBD1 (6 bases). V lost 2 bases and J lost 4, with 8 bases in between. Germline assignment: CDR1 MDHEN and CDR2 SYDVKM. The CDR3 consists of 13 residues. CDR3 nucleotides: TGTGCCAGCAGTTTAGGGGGCCTCTATGGCTACACCTTC. Translating gives CASSLGGLYGYTF.

The rearrangement joins TRBV4-1 to TRBJ2-5, with TRBD2 matching over 8 bases. The V and J ends lost 6 bases and 4 bases, in that order; junction bases with no gene match: 10. CDR1 MGHRA and CDR2 YSYEKL come from the germline V gene. The CDR3 is made up of 15 amino acids. The DNA of the CDR3 is TGCGCCAGCAGATTTCGGGAGGGGGGGTTAGAGACCCAGTACTTC. Residues: CASRFREGGLETQYF.

This chain joins TRBV5-1 and TRBJ1-2; 8 positions match TRBD1. The CDR3 is 15 residues long. V dropped 4 bases and J dropped 0; count of bases not matched to a gene: 5. Germline V gives CDR1 SGHRS, CDR2 YFSETQ. The CDR3 loop reads CASSRGTGSNYGYTF. DNA of the CDR3: TGCGCCAGCAGCCGTGGGACAGGCTCTAACTATGGCTACACCTTC.

The rearrangement uses TRBV7-2 and TRBJ2-2, with D tentatively TRBD2 (5 bases). The CDR3 loop spans 15 amino acids. Germline values: CDR1 SGHTA, CDR2 FQGNSA. Between the trimmed V and J ends, which lost 1 base and 2 bases, there was a span of 8 bases. The CDR3 nucleotides are TGTGCCAGCAGCTTAGGAGGGATCAACACCGGGGAGCTGTTTTTT. Encoded protein: CASSLGGINTGELFF.

This clone was counted a single time. The CDR3 coding sequence is TGTGCCAGCAGCTTAATGGTGAGAGATACGCAGTATTTT. Translated: CASSLMVRDTQYF. The V gene is TRBV7-3, the J gene TRBJ2-3; D gene uncertain. Germline V gives CDR1 SGHTA, CDR2 FQGTGA. The length of the CDR3 is 13 residues. V was clipped by 1 base and J by 5 bases, with 7 bases between them.

The V and J genes are TRBV29-1 and TRBJ2-2; no clear D gene. Trimming took 5 bases from V and 7 from J, leaving 14 bases between them. The CDR3 consists of 13 residues. Germline CDR1 is SQVTM and CDR2 is ANQGSEA. The CDR3 nucleotides are TGCAGCGTTTCAAGGTCATGGGGCGGGGAGCTGTTTTTT. Its translation: CSVSRSWGGELFF.

This clone was found once. This rearrangement joins TRBV7-2 to TRBJ2-2, with TRBD2 matching over 14 bases. V gave up 0 bases and J gave up 5 bases; unmatched junction bases: 2. CDR1 SGHTA and CDR2 FQGNSA come from the germline V gene. The CDR3 runs to 17 residues. The CDR3 spells CASSLAGTSGGTGELFF. The CDR3 DNA sequence: TGTGCCAGCAGCTTAGCCGGGACTAGCGGGGGAACCGGGGAGCTGTTTTTT.

The V and J genes are TRBV9 and TRBJ1-4; perhaps TRBD1 as D (5 bases). The V gene lost 0 bases and the J gene lost 3 bases, with 9 bases spanning the gap. The CDR3 consists of 15 residues. CDR1 and CDR2 (germline): SGDLS, YYNGEE. For the CDR3, the DNA is TGTGCCAGCAGCGTAGGCGGGGGGGCTAATGAAAAACTGTTTTTT. It codes for CASSVGGGANEKLFF.

The chain couples TRBV7-9 to TRBJ1-2; 11 nucleotides agree with TRBD1. The CDR3 contains 13 residues. Losses at the gene ends were 7 bases for V and 7 bases for J; bases not matched to a gene: 5. Germline CDR1 is SEHNR and CDR2 is FQNEAQ (reference sequence). This CDR3 reads CASTGQGASGYTF. The CDR3 region has the DNA TGTGCCAGCACCGGACAGGGGGCCAGTGGCTACACCTTC.

The rearrangement links TRBV5-4 to TRBJ2-2; 12 nucleotides match TRBD2. CDR3 size: 15 residues. V shed 3 bases, J shed 6 bases, and the junction held 3 bases outside the gene matches. The germline CDR1 and CDR2 sequences are SGHNT and YYREEE (reference sequence). The CDR3 loop is CASSSGTSGSGELFF. DNA of the CDR3: TGTGCCAGCAGCTCCGGGACTAGCGGGTCCGGGGAGCTGTTTTTT. The whole variable domain, filled in from reference TRBV5-4 and TRBJ2-2, reads ETGVTQSPTHLIKTRGQQVTLRCSSQSGHNTVSWYQQALGQGPQFIFQYYREEENGRGNFPPRFSGLQFPNYSSELNVNALELDDSALYLCASSSGTSGSGELFFGEGSRLTVL.

The chain recombines TRBV7-9 with TRBJ2-5, with TRBD2 as a possible D gene (7 bases). The V gene lost 4 bases and the J gene lost 5 bases, with 14 bases spanning the gap. The CDR3 runs 14 residues. The V gene's germline CDR1 is SEHNR and CDR2 FQNEAQ (reference sequence). The CDR3: CASSSPGGGETQYF. The CDR3 DNA reads TGTGCCAGCAGCTCCCCTGGGGGGGGCGAGACCCAGTACTTC.

V gene TRBV30 combines with J gene TRBJ2-1, with 8 bases lining up with TRBD2. Per the germline V gene, CDR1 is GTSNPN and CDR2 is SVGIG (reference sequence). This CDR3 spans 18 amino acids. The V and J ends lost 6 bases and 0 bases, in that order; junction bases with no gene match: 16. The CDR3 protein is CACTSGASGHSSYNEQFF. CDR3 DNA: TGTGCCTGTACTTCCGGGGCTAGCGGGCACAGCTCCTACAATGAGCAGTTCTTC.

The chain recombines TRBV27 with TRBJ2-5, with 15 bases aligning to TRBD2. The germline V gene encodes CDR1 MNHEY and CDR2 SMNVEV (reference sequence). The trim removed 5 bases at V and 2 bases at J, leaving 9 bases unmatched. The CDR3 spans 18 residues. The CDR3 spells CASSPGLAGGGRQETQYF. CDR3 DNA sequence: TGTGCCAGCAGTCCGGGACTAGCGGGAGGCGGGAGACAAGAGACCCAGTACTTC.

The gene calls are TRBV7-8 and TRBJ1-1; no clear D gene. The CDR3 extends over 11 amino acids. Germline V gives CDR1 SGHVS, CDR2 FQNEAQ. V lost 4 bases and J lost 6, with 6 bases in between. CDR3 residues: CASSSKAEAFF. DNA for the CDR3: TGTGCCAGCAGCTCAAAAGCTGAAGCTTTCTTT.

The V call is TRBV2, the J call TRBJ1-5; 8 positions agree with TRBD1. The CDR3 runs to 15 residues. V was clipped by 6 bases and J by 4 bases; unmatched bases: 8. Per the germline V gene, CDR1 is SNHLY and CDR2 is FYNNEI. The CDR3: CASRSGTGGNQPQHF. The CDR3 region has the DNA TGTGCCAGCAGGAGCGGGACAGGCGGTAATCAGCCCCAGCATTTT.

The chain recombines TRBV7-9 with TRBJ2-5; D assignment may be TRBD1 or TRBD2 (5 bases each). V dropped 3 bases and J dropped 1 base, with 15 bases sitting between them. There are 16 residues in the CDR3. CDR1 and CDR2 (germline): SEHNR, FQNEAQ (reference sequence). The CDR3 DNA sequence: TGTGCCAGCAGCTTTCGAAAGGGGACCACCCAAGAGACCCAGTACTTC. It specifies CASSFRKGTTQETQYF.

The V and J genes are TRBV28 and TRBJ2-7; 8 bases fit TRBD1. Germline V CDR1 and CDR2: MDHEN, SYDVKM. This CDR3 is 15 amino acids long. Unmatched junction bases numbered 8, after V lost 4 bases and J lost 3 bases. The CDR3 nucleotides are TGTGCCAGCAGTTCCCGGACAGGGATACTCTACGAGCAGTACTTC. Protein sequence: CASSSRTGILYEQYF.

J is TRBJ2-7 and V is TRBV7-2; perhaps TRBD1 as D (6 bases). This CDR3 is built from 13 residues. In germline, CDR1 is SGHTA, CDR2 FQGNSA. V lost 2 bases and J lost 3, with 8 bases in between. The CDR3 DNA reads as TGTGCCAGCAGCTTACGGACAGTCTACGAGCAGTACTTC. This codes for CASSLRTVYEQYF.

V usage is TRBV6-5 and J usage is TRBJ2-7, with D perhaps given as TRBD1 or TRBD2 (5 bases each). V shed 6 bases and J shed 1 base, with 16 bases lying between them. Germline CDR1 MNHEY, CDR2 SVGAGI. This CDR3 is built from 15 residues. CDR3 DNA: TGTGCCAGCAGCTCCCCTAGTGGGGGATCCTACGAGCAGTACTTC. Translation gives CASSSPSGGSYEQYF.